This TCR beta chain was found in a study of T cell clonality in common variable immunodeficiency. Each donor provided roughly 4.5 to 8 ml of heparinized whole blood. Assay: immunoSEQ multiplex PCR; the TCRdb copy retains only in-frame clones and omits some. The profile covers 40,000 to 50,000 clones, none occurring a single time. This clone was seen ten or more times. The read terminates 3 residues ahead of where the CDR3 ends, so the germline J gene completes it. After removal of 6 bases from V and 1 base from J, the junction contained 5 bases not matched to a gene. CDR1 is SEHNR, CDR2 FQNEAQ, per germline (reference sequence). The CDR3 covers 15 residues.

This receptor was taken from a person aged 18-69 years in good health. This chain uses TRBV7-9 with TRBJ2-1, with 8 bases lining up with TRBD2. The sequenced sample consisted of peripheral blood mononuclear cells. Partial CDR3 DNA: TGTGCCAGCAGATCGGGACTAGTTTCCTACAATGAG. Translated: CASRSGLVSYNE. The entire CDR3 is CASRSGLVSYNEQFF.